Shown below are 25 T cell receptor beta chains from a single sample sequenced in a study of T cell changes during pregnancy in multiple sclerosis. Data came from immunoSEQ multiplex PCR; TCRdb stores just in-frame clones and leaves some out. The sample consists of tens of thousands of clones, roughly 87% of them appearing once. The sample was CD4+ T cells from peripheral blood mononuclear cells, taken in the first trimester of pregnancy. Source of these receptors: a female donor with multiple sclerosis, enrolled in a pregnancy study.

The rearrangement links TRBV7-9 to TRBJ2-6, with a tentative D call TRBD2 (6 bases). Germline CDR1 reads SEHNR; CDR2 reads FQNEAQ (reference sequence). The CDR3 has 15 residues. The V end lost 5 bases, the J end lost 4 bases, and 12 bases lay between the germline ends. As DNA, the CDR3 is TGTGCCAGCAGCGAAACGGGACTCGGGGCCAACGTCCTGACTTTC. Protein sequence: CASSETGLGANVLTF.

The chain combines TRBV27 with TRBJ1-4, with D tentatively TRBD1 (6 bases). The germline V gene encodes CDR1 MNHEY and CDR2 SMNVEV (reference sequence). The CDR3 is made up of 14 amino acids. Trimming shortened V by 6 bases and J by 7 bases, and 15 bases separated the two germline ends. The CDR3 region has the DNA TGTGCCAGCAGCCTACAGGGATTAGGTGAAAAACTGTTTTTT. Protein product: CASSLQGLGEKLFF.

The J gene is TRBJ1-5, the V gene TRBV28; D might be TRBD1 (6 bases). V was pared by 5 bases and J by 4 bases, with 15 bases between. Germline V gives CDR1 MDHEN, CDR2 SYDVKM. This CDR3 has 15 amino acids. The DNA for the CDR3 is TGTGCCAGCAGTACACAGGGTGTGGGAAATCAGCCCCAGCATTTT. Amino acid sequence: CASSTQGVGNQPQHF. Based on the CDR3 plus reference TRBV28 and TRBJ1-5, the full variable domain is DVKVTQSSRYLVKRTGEKVFLECVQDMDHENMFWYRQDPGLGLRLIYFSYDVKMKEKGDIPEGYSVSREKKERFSLILESASTNQTSMYLCASSTQGVGNQPQHFGDGTRLSIL.

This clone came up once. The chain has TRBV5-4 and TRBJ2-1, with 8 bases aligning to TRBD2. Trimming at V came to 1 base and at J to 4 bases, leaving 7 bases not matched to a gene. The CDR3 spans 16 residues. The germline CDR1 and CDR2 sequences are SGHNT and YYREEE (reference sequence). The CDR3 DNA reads TGTGCCAGCAGCTTGACTTGGGAGCGGGGGTACAATGAGCAGTTCTTC. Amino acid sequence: CASSLTWERGYNEQFF.

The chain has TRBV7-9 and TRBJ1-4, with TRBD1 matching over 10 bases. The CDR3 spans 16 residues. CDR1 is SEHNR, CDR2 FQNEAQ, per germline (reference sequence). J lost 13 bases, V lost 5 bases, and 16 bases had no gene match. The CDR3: CASSPQGGQGSSGLFF. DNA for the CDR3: TGTGCCAGCAGCCCCCAGGGGGGACAGGGGTCCAGCGGACTGTTTTTT. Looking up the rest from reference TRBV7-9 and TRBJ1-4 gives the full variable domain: DTGVSQNPRHKITKRGQNVTFRCDPISEHNRLYWYRQTLGQGPEFLTYFQNEAQLEKSRLLSDRFSAERPKGSFSTLEIQRTEQGDSAMYLCASSPQGGQGSSGLFFGSGTQLSVL.

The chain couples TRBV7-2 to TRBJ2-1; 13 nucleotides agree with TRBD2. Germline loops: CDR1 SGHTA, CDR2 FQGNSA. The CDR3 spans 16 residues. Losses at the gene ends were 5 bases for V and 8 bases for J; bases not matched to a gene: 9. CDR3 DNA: TGTGCCAGCAGCGTACCGGGACTAGCGGGATTACATGAGCAGTTCTTC. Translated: CASSVPGLAGLHEQFF.

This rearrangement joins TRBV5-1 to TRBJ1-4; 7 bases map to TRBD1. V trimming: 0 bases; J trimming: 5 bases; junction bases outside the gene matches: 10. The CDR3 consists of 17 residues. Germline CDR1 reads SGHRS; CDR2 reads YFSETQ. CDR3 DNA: TGCGCCAGCAGCTTGGAAGGGAGACAGGGCAAAAATGAAAAACTGTTTTTT. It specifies CASSLEGRQGKNEKLFF.

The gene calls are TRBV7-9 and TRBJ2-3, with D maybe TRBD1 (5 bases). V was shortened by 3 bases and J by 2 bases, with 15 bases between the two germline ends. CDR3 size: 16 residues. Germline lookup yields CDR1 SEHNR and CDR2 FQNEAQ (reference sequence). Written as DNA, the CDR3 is TGTGCCAGCAGCTTGGGTACAGGAGTAAACACAGATACGCAGTATTTT. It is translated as CASSLGTGVNTDTQYF.

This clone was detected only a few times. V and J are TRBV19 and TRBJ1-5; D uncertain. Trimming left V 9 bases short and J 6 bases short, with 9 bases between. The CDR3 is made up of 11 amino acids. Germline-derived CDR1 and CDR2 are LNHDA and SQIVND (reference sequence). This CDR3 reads CASRLGQPQHF. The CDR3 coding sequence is TGTGCCAGCAGACTAGGTCAGCCCCAGCATTTT.

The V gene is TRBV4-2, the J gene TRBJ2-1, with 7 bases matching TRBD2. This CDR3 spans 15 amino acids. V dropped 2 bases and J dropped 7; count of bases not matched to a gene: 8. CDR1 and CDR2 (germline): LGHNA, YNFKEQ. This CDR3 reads CASSQPGLPGNEQFF. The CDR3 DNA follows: TGTGCCAGCAGCCAACCGGGACTACCAGGAAATGAGCAGTTCTTC.

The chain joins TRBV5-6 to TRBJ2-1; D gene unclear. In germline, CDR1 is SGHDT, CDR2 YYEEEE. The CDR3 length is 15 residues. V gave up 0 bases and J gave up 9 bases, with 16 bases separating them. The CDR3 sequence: CASSLGAHGYSEQFF. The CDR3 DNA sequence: TGTGCCAGCAGCTTGGGGGCTCACGGATATTCTGAGCAGTTCTTC.

The CDR3 sequence is CAWIRGGSSYEQYF. The CDR3 coding sequence is TGTGCCTGGATTCGGGGGGGAAGCTCCTACGAGCAGTACTTC. The chain uses TRBV30 and TRBJ2-7, with 8 bases that match TRBD2. Germline assignment: CDR1 GTSNPN and CDR2 SVGIG (reference sequence). Trimming cost V 4 bases and J 0 bases; bases outside gene matches: 5. The CDR3 totals 14 residues.

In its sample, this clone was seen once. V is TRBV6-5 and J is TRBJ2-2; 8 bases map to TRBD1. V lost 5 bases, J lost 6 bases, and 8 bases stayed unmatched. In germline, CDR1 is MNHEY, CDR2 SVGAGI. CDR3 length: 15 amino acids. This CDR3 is CASSRGQGRAGELFF. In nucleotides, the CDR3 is TGTGCCAGCAGTAGAGGACAGGGTCGGGCCGGGGAGCTGTTTTTT.

The CDR3 sequence: CASSVIGGYEQYF. CDR3 bases: TGTGCCAGCAGCGTGATCGGGGGCTACGAGCAGTACTTC. V and J are TRBV9 and TRBJ2-7; tentative D call: TRBD2 (6 bases). Trimming left V 2 bases short and J 3 bases short, with 9 bases between. The germline gives CDR1 SGDLS, CDR2 YYNGEE. The CDR3 runs 13 residues. The complete variable domain, with remaining parts taken from reference TRBV9 and TRBJ2-7, reads DSGVTQTPKHLITATGQRVTLRCSPRSGDLSVYWYQQSLDQGLQFLIQYYNGEERAKGNILERFSAQQFPDLHSELNLSSLELGDSALYFCASSVIGGYEQYFGPGTRLTVT.

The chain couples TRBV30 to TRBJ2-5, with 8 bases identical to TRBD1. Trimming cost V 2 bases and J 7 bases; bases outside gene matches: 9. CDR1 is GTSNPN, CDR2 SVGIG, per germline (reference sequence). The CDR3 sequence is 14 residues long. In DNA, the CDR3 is TGTGCCTGGAGTTTAGGACAGGGAATAGTGACCCAGTACTTC. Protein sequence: CAWSLGQGIVTQYF.

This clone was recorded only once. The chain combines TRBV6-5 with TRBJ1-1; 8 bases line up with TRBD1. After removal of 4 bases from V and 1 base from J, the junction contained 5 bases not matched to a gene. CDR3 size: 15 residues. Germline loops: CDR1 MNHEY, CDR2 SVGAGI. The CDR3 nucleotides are TGTGCCAGCAGTTCTCAGGGGGCGGGGAACACTGAAGCTTTCTTT. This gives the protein CASSSQGAGNTEAFF.

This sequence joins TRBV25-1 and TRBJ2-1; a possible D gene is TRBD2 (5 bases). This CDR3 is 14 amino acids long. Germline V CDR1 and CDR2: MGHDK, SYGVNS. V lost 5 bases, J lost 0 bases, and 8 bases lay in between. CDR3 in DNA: TGTGCCAGCAGTCGTGGGAGCTCCTACAATGAGCAGTTCTTC. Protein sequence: CASSRGSSYNEQFF.

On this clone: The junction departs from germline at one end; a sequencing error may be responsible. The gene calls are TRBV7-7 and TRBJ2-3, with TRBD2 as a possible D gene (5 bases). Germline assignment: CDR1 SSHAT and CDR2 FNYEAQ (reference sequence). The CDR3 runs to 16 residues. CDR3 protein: CASSLDGPGSTDTQYF. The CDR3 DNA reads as TGTGCTAGCAGCTTGGATGGGCCGGGGAGCACAGATACGCAGTATTTT. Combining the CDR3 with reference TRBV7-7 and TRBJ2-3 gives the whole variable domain GAGVSQSPRYKVTKRGQDVTLRCDPISSHATLYWYQQALGQGPEFLTYFNYEAQPDKSGLPSDRFSAERPEGSISTLTIQRTEQRDSAMYRCASSLDGPGSTDTQYFGPGTRLTVL.

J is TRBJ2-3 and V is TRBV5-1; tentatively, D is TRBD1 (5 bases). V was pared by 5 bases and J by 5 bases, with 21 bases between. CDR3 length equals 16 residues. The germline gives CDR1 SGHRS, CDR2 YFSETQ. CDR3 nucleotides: TGCGCCAGCAGAGTTAGCAGGGCATGGTGGGGAGATACGCAGTATTTT. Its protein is CASRVSRAWWGDTQYF.

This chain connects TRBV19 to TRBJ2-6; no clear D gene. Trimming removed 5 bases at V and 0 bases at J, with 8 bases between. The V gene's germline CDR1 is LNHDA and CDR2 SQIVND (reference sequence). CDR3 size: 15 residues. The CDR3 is CASSLQYSGANVLTF. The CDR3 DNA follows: TGTGCCAGTAGTTTACAGTACTCTGGGGCCAACGTCCTGACTTTC.

The CDR3 region is CASSPQGGTTDTQYF. The CDR3 DNA is TGTGCCAGCTCACCCCAAGGAGGGACCACAGATACGCAGTATTTT. This chain joins TRBV18 and TRBJ2-3; D might be TRBD2 (6 bases). Trimming left V 3 bases short and J 2 bases short, with 12 bases between. The CDR3 loop spans 15 amino acids. Looked up from germline, CDR1 is KGHSH and CDR2 is LQKENI.

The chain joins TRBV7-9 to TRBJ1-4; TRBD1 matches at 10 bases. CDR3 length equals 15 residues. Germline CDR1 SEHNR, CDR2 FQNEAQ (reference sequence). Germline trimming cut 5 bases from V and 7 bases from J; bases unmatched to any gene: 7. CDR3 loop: CASSPGQGIGEKLFF. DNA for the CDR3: TGTGCCAGCAGCCCGGGACAGGGGATCGGTGAAAAACTGTTTTTT.

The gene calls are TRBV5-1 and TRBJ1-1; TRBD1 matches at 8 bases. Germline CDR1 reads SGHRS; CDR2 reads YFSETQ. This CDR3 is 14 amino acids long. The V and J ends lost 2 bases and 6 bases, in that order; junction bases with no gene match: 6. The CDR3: CASSLATGGAEAFF. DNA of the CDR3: TGCGCCAGCAGCTTAGCCACAGGGGGAGCTGAAGCTTTCTTT. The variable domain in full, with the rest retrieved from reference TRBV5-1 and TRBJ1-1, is KAGVTQTPRYLIKTRGQQVTLSCSPISGHRSVSWYQQTPGQGLQFLFEYFSETQRNKGNFPGRFSGRQFSNSRSEMNVSTLELGDSALYLCASSLATGGAEAFFGQGTRLTVV.

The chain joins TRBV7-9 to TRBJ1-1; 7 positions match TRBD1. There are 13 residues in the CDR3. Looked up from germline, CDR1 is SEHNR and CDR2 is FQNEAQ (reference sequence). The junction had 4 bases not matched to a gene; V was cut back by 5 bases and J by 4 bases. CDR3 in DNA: TGTGCCAGCAGCCGTGGGACAGCCACTGAAGCTTTCTTT. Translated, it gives CASSRGTATEAFF.

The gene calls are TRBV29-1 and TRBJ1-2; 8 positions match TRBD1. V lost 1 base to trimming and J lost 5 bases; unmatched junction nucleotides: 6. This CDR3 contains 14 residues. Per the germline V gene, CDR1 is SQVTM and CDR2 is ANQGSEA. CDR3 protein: CSVEGAWTGYGYTF. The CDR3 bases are TGCAGCGTTGAAGGTGCATGGACAGGGTATGGCTACACCTTC.